A single sample gave rise to the 24 T cell receptor beta chains below, sequenced in a study of T cells after yellow fever vaccination. TCRdb re-derived calls from the 5' RACE reads in MiXCR, one entry per CDR3 protein. The sample has some 550,000 distinct CDR3 sequences, roughly 19% seen once. The sample here was PBMCs, taken 15 days after the yellow fever booster vaccination. Receptors originate from a man younger than 40 who received the YFV17D yellow fever vaccine.

This clonotype was observed at least ten times. This chain uses TRBV7-9 with TRBJ1-1; 7 bases are shared with TRBD1. The ends lost 5 bases at V and 4 bases at J; junction bases unmatched: 4. The CDR3 has 13 amino acids. Germline V lookup: CDR1 SEHNR, CDR2 FQNEAQ (reference sequence). CDR3 sequence: CASSPGGSTEAFF. CDR3 nucleotide sequence: TGTGCCAGCAGCCCAGGGGGGAGCACTGAAGCTTTCTTT. The variable domain in full, with the rest retrieved from reference TRBV7-9 and TRBJ1-1, is DTGVSQNPRHKITKRGQNVTFRCDPISEHNRLYWYRQTLGQGPEFLTYFQNEAQLEKSRLLSDRFSAERPKGSFSTLEIQRTEQGDSAMYLCASSPGGSTEAFFGQGTRLTVV.

This chain uses TRBV7-2 with TRBJ2-7; 13 bases line up with TRBD2. From germline, CDR1 is SGHTA and CDR2 FQGNSA. The CDR3 runs 16 residues. With V trimmed by 4 bases and J by 4 bases, 7 bases remained unmatched. CDR3: CASSSRTSGSWYEQYF. The CDR3 DNA is TGTGCCAGCAGCTCCCGGACTAGCGGGAGTTGGTACGAGCAGTACTTC.

This clonotype was detected only a few times. The chain couples TRBV6-6 to TRBJ2-1, with TRBD2 matching 7 bases. With V trimmed by 11 bases and J by 6 bases, 10 bases remained unmatched. Germline CDR1 reads MNHNY; CDR2 reads SVGAGI (reference sequence). The CDR3 totals 13 residues. Here the CDR3 reads CAASTGGGNEQFF. The CDR3 DNA is TGTGCCGCATCAACGGGGGGAGGCAATGAGCAGTTCTTC.

V usage is TRBV25-1 and J usage is TRBJ2-2, with D unresolved. Germline V lookup: CDR1 MGHDK, CDR2 SYGVNS. CDR3 length: 13 amino acids. V shed 7 bases and J shed 0 bases, with 6 bases lying between them. Here the CDR3 DNA reads TGTGCCAGCACCGCGGCGAACACCGGGGAGCTGTTTTTT. Residues: CASTAANTGELFF.

This clonotype came up a few times. This sequence joins TRBV7-9 and TRBJ2-3; D perhaps matches TRBD1 (6 bases). CDR3 length: 13 amino acids. Germline CDR1 and CDR2: SEHNR and FQNEAQ (reference sequence). Trimming shortened V by 2 bases and J by 9 bases, and 12 bases separated the two germline ends. The CDR3 region is CASSLRLGGTQYF. CDR3 sequence (DNA): TGTGCCAGCAGCTTACGTCTTGGGGGCACGCAGTATTTT.

This clonotype was counted a few times. V is TRBV10-3 and J is TRBJ2-1; either TRBD1 or TRBD2 may fit D (5 bases each). The CDR3 extends over 14 amino acids. Germline CDR1 reads ENHRY; CDR2 reads SYGVKD. Trimming cost V 2 bases and J 6 bases, with 11 bases left between them. For the CDR3, the DNA is TGTGCCATCAGTGAGACCAACGGGGCCAATGAGCAGTTCTTC. This sequence encodes CAISETNGANEQFF.

This chain connects TRBV25-1 to TRBJ2-3; D unresolved. With 3 bases removed from V and 2 bases from J, the gap between germline ends came to 12 bases. The V gene's germline CDR1 is MGHDK and CDR2 SYGVNS. This CDR3 has 15 amino acids. The CDR3 nucleotides are TGTGCCAGCAGTGACCAGAAAGGGATCACAGATACGCAGTATTTT. Translated: CASSDQKGITDTQYF.

This clonotype has only a few counts. The genes are TRBV24-1 and TRBJ2-3, with D perhaps TRBD1 or TRBD2 (5 bases each). This CDR3 region has 16 residues. V gave up 4 bases and J gave up 2 bases, with 15 bases separating them. Germline CDR1 is KGHDR and CDR2 is SFDVKD. The CDR3: CATSEGRGAFTDTQYF. Here the CDR3 DNA reads TGTGCCACCAGTGAGGGGAGAGGGGCCTTCACAGATACGCAGTATTTT.

The chain couples TRBV4-2 to TRBJ2-7; maybe TRBD2 (6 bases). Trimming stripped 0 bases from V and 3 bases from J, with 9 bases between. The germline gives CDR1 LGHNA, CDR2 YNFKEQ. This CDR3 is 14 amino acids long. The CDR3 loop is CASSQEASVYEQYF. CDR3 sequence (DNA): TGTGCCAGCAGCCAAGAGGCTAGCGTCTACGAGCAGTACTTC.

The CDR3 DNA follows: TGTGCCAGCAGTTACTCGAGTAAGGGGACTGAAGCTTTCTTT. This codes for CASSYSSKGTEAFF. The V and J genes are TRBV6-5 and TRBJ1-1, with a possible D match to TRBD1 (5 bases). CDR1 and CDR2 (germline): MNHEY, SVGAGI. V was trimmed by 0 bases and J by 5 bases, leaving 10 bases between them. The CDR3 covers 14 residues.

There are many counts of this clonotype. This chain links TRBV20-1 with TRBJ2-1, with D maybe TRBD1 (5 bases). Trimming stripped 1 base from V and 3 bases from J, with 13 bases between. The CDR3 sequence is 15 residues long. CDR1 and CDR2 from the germline V gene are DFQATT and SNEGSKA (reference sequence). Written as DNA, the CDR3 is TGCAGTGCTAGAGTAGGGGCCAGCCACTACAATGAGCAGTTCTTC. It codes for CSARVGASHYNEQFF.

The chain employs TRBV30 and TRBJ2-7; unclear D gene. CDR3 length equals 14 residues. CDR1 and CDR2 (germline): GTSNPN, SVGIG (reference sequence). V shed 2 bases and J shed 2 bases, with 13 bases lying between them. CDR3 in amino acids: CAWSSKQRPYEQYF. CDR3 coding DNA: TGTGCCTGGAGTAGTAAACAAAGACCCTACGAGCAGTACTTC.

This clonotype has only a few counts. This chain links TRBV20-1 with TRBJ2-1; a possible D gene is TRBD2 (5 bases). The CDR3 contains 13 residues. Per the germline V gene, CDR1 is DFQATT and CDR2 is SNEGSKA (reference sequence). With 1 base removed from V and 6 bases from J, the gap between germline ends came to 10 bases. Here the CDR3 reads CSARGGPRNEQFF. CDR3 sequence (DNA): TGCAGTGCTAGAGGAGGGCCCCGCAATGAGCAGTTCTTC.

This clonotype occurred a few times. This chain connects TRBV20-1 to TRBJ2-5, with TRBD2 matching 11 bases. V lost 0 bases, J lost 2 bases, and 5 bases stayed unmatched. The CDR3 loop spans 16 amino acids. Germline V gene sequence: CDR1 DFQATT, CDR2 SNEGSKA (reference sequence). The CDR3 coding sequence is TGCAGTGCTAGAGATCCCACTAGCGGGAGACAAGAGACCCAGTACTTC. It is translated as CSARDPTSGRQETQYF.

This clonotype was counted a few times. The chain combines TRBV6-2 or TRBV6-3 with TRBJ2-5; 8 nucleotides agree with TRBD1. CDR1 is MNHEY and CDR2 is SVGEGT in the germline V gene. The length of the CDR3 is 15 residues. The V segment lost 6 bases and the J segment 3 bases; nucleotides outside the gene matches: 9. The chain's CDR3 is CASRPTGTGKETQYF. The CDR3 nucleotides are TGTGCCAGCAGACCAACCGGGACAGGAAAAGAGACCCAGTACTTC.

This clonotype was found a few times. The chain has TRBV30 and TRBJ2-7, with 7 bases identical to TRBD2. The length of the CDR3 is 12 residues. Germline CDR1 reads GTSNPN; CDR2 reads SVGIG (reference sequence). The ends lost 5 bases at V and 6 bases at J; junction bases unmatched: 7. The chain's CDR3 is CAWDGREGEQYF. The CDR3 DNA reads as TGTGCCTGGGATGGCAGGGAGGGCGAGCAGTACTTC.

The rearrangement links TRBV27 to TRBJ1-4; D is uncertain. The CDR3 spans 14 residues. Between the trimmed V and J ends, which lost 3 bases and 7 bases, there was a span of 12 bases. Germline V gene data show CDR1 as MNHEY and CDR2 as SMNVEV (reference sequence). CDR3 protein: CASSLSAGSEKLFF. DNA for the CDR3: TGTGCCAGCAGTTTGTCGGCCGGAAGTGAAAAACTGTTTTTT.

The rearrangement links TRBV4-1 to TRBJ2-5; perhaps TRBD1 as D (5 bases). V lost 0 bases to trimming and J lost 4 bases, with 12 bases between them. Germline V CDR1 and CDR2: MGHRA, YSYEKL. The CDR3 is 15 amino acids. The CDR3 nucleotides read TGCGCCAGCAGCCAAGATCTAGGAAGGGGAGAGACCCAGTACTTC. Translated, it gives CASSQDLGRGETQYF.

This clonotype has a handful of counts. The chain links TRBV11-1 to TRBJ2-1; 8 nucleotides line up with TRBD1. Unmatched junction bases numbered 7, after V lost 5 bases and J lost 4 bases. Germline V gene data show CDR1 as SGHAT and CDR2 as FQDESV (reference sequence). The CDR3 runs 15 residues. CDR3 amino acids: CASSIRDRIYNEQFF. The CDR3 DNA is TGTGCCAGCAGCATCCGGGACAGGATTTACAATGAGCAGTTCTTC.

This rearrangement joins TRBV12-3 or TRBV12-4 to TRBJ1-5; D might be TRBD1 (6 bases). The germline V and J ends were trimmed by 4 bases and 1 base, with 11 bases remaining between them. There are 15 residues in the CDR3. DNA of the CDR3: TGTGCCAGCAGTTCCAGGGGAATAAGCAATCAGCCCCAGCATTTT. This codes for CASSSRGISNQPQHF.

This clonotype was seen a few times. V and J are TRBV5-1 and TRBJ2-2; TRBD2 agrees at 8 bases. The CDR3 totals 15 residues. Trimming removed 3 bases from V and 6 bases from J; junction bases left unmatched: 7. Looked up from germline, CDR1 is SGHRS and CDR2 is YFSETQ. Here the CDR3 reads CASSSTGTSPGELFF. CDR3 nucleotides: TGCGCCAGCAGCTCCACCGGGACTAGTCCCGGGGAGCTGTTTTTT.

V and J are TRBV9 and TRBJ2-7, with D perhaps assigned TRBD1 or TRBD2 (6 bases each). V was trimmed by 3 bases and J by 0 bases, leaving 13 bases between them. The CDR3 has 15 amino acids. CDR1 and CDR2 (germline): SGDLS, YYNGEE. This chain's CDR3 is CASSAGGPSSYEQYF. The CDR3 coding sequence is TGTGCCAGCAGCGCCGGGGGCCCCAGCTCCTACGAGCAGTACTTC.

The table lists this clonotype with a few counts. The chain has TRBV20-1 and TRBJ2-2, with D hard to call. Germline V gene data show CDR1 as DFQATT and CDR2 as SNEGSKA (reference sequence). V was cut by 5 bases and J by 9 bases, with 19 bases left in between. CDR3 length: 14 amino acids. CDR3 DNA: TGCAGTGCTTCTTTTTTTGCAAGGCAACGGGAGCTGTTTTTT. The encoded protein is CSASFFARQRELFF.

The chain links TRBV11-3 to TRBJ2-1; TRBD2 is a possible D gene (5 bases). Germline V gene lookup returns CDR1 SGHNT and CDR2 YENEEA. The V end was cut by 5 bases, the J end by 9 bases, with 17 bases between. The CDR3 length is 14 residues. CDR3 protein: CASSAGPGEGEQFF. The CDR3 bases are TGTGCCAGCAGCGCCGGGCCTGGCGAGGGTGAGCAGTTCTTC.